This paragraph reports one T cell receptor beta chain. Looked up from germline, CDR1 is MDHEN and CDR2 is SYDVKM. The CDR3 consists of 12 residues. The ends were cut back, 5 bases at V and 11 bases at J, with 15 bases in the middle. Produced via immunoSEQ multiplex PCR; TCRdb's table is partial and in-frame only. The table includes over 10,000 clones, around four fifths detected once. This sample is part of a study of tumor-infiltrating lymphocytes in localized non-small cell lung cancer. Sequencing input: uninvolved lung tissue not adjacent to the tumor. This chain joins TRBV28 and TRBJ1-1, with D uncertain. This clonotype was obtained from a human donor with non-small cell lung cancer. The CDR3 DNA sequence: TGTGCCAGCAGTCCAGAGGAGGGAGAGGCTTTCTTT. It encodes CASSPEEGEAFF.